The rows below give T cell receptor beta chains drawn from one sample of a study of T-cell reconstitution after alpha-beta-depleted transplantation in children. TCRdb analysed the PCR reads with MiXCR anew, one entry per CDR3 protein. The sample holds around 270,000 distinct CDR3 sequences, 6.5% to 9% seen once. The sample here was peripheral blood, taken 360 days after TCRalphabeta/CD19-depleted stem cell transplant. These receptors came from a female patient aged 2-10 years who had a stem cell transplant for Fanconi anemia, so the T cells may come from the graft donor. CDR3s include the opening cysteine and the closing phenylalanine or tryptophan. Fields, in order: clone size, J gene, D gene, V gene, CDR3 DNA, CDR3 protein. The D gene is left open where the match is weak. Some rows mark clone size as missing; the rest say once, few, many or name a class of expanded clone.

>few|TRBJ1-2|-|TRBV12-3/TRBV12-4
TGTGCCAGCAGTTCAGCCGAGGAAGAGGGTAGGACCTCCTATGGCTACACCTTC
CASSSAEEEGRTSYGYTF
>-|TRBJ2-2|-|TRBV9
TGTGCCAGCAGCGTGGCAACGAACACCGGGGAGCTGTTTTTT
CASSVATNTGELFF
>many|TRBJ1-2|TRBD1|TRBV6-1
TGTGCCAGCAGTCGGGACAGGGGGTATGGCTACACCTTC
CASSRDRGYGYTF
>few|TRBJ1-1|-|TRBV28
TGTGCCAGCAGTGCGTGGGGAAACACTGAAGCTTTCTTT
CASSAWGNTEAFF
>few|TRBJ2-2|-|TRBV6-1
TGTGCCAGTTCAAAATATGGGAGCACCGGGGAGCTGTTTTTT
CASSKYGSTGELFF
>few|TRBJ1-3|-|TRBV3-1
TGTGCCAGCAGCCAAGATCCATCATCTGGAAACACCATATATTTT
CASSQDPSSGNTIYF
>many|TRBJ2-5|-|TRBV5-6
TGTGCCAGCAGCTTGCAGTTCCAAGAGACCCAGTACTTC
CASSLQFQETQYF
>few|TRBJ2-1|-|TRBV28
TGTGCCAGCAGTTTACAAAAAGATGAGCAGTTCTTC
CASSLQKDEQFF
>many|TRBJ2-1|-|TRBV24-1
TGTGCCACCGGGATGGGTGCCCTAAAGCCACAGTTCTTC
CATGMGALKPQFF
>many|TRBJ2-3|TRBD2|TRBV10-3
TGTGCCACCAGGGGGTTAGCGGGGGCGAATGGATACCACACAGATACGCAGTATTTT
CATRGLAGANGYHTDTQYF
>many|TRBJ1-1|-|TRBV6-5
TGTGCCAGCAGTTACGGGGGGACAAACACTGAAGCTTTCTTT
CASSYGGTNTEAFF
>-|TRBJ1-3|-|TRBV30
TGTGCCTGGGGTTTTTACTCTGGAAACACCATATATTTT
CAWGFYSGNTIYF
>many|TRBJ2-1|TRBD1|TRBV20-1
TGCAGTGCTAGGGTACAGGGGGCCAACAATGAGCAGTTCTTC
CSARVQGANNEQFF
>many|TRBJ2-7|-|TRBV30
TGTGCCTGGAGTTTCCCCTACGAGCAGTACTTC
CAWSFPYEQYF
>many|TRBJ2-1|-|TRBV5-1
TGCGCCAGCAGCTTGGCAGGCAGCCATGAGCAGTTCTTC
CASSLAGSHEQFF
>many|TRBJ2-1|-|TRBV29-1
TGCAGCGTTGAGGGGTTCGGAGCGGGCTATGAGCAGTTCTTC
CSVEGFGAGYEQFF
>-|TRBJ2-6|TRBD1|TRBV4-3
TGCGCCAGCAGCCTGATTTGGGGACAGGGGGCGACTGGGGCCAACGTCCTGACTTTC
CASSLIWGQGATGANVLTF
>-|TRBJ1-1|TRBD1|TRBV6-6
TGTGCCAGCACCCCAGGGGGATTTACTGAAGCTTTCTTT
CASTPGGFTEAFF
>-|TRBJ1-3|TRBD1|TRBV20-1
TGCAGTGCCCGTATCCTGGACAGGGCCTCTGGAAACACCATATATTTT
CSARILDRASGNTIYF
>many|TRBJ2-2|-|TRBV10-3
TGTGCCATCAGTGAGTCCCGGCCGCGGACCGGGGAGCTGTTTTTT
CAISESRPRTGELFF
>few|TRBJ1-2|-|TRBV12-3/TRBV12-4
TGTGCCAGCAGCCGCGACGGGAATGGCTACACCTTC
CASSRDGNGYTF